The entry below gives a single TCR beta chain sequence along with its context. This clone's antigen is unknown. Per-base quality was not reported, and no clone a single base away is much larger than it. The data were taken from a study of CD8 T cells in Susac syndrome (dated by TCRdb to the late 2010s). As for the study more broadly: Repertoire sequencing was used to test whether CD8+ T cell activation and differentiation in Susac syndrome was antigen driven. Clonality of the CD8+ T cell repertoire was compared between around 13 healthy donors, roughly 14 Susac syndrome patients and approximately 16 multiple sclerosis patients.

Findings and caveats that apply to the study as a whole: The number of individuals in the TCR sequencing and HLA analysis was acknowledged as relatively small.

Measured from the cysteine to the phenylalanine, the CDR3 is 17 residues long. Solely the CDR3 DNA is kept, with 51 bases framed from the first base. The germline V gene sets CDR1 to SGHRS and CDR2 to YFSETQ. V ends up 4 bases short and J 1 base short, with an unmatched junction base count of 9. RNA was extracted with the RNeasy kit and 0.5 to 1 ug was reverse transcribed using random hexamers. The immunoSEQ multiplex PCR assay, covering 54 Vbeta and 13 Jbeta segments, was used to amplify TCR beta CDR3 regions. PCR amplification bias was corrected using a synthetic template baseline for primer optimization and computational correction. In the source study's methods: Reads were annotated to V, D and J genes per IMGT and analyzed with immunoSEQ Analyzer, keeping only productive sequences. To calculate clonality, Shannon entropy was normalized by log2 of the number of productive unique sequences and then subtracted from one. For each patient and control, public and private clones were evaluated within the 100 most prevalent clones. Susac-specific clones were defined as absent from healthy and MS cohorts, roughly 1,100 published viral clones and other ImmuneACCESS disease sequences. In TCRdb, the public reads were trimmed at Q25 with fastp and aligned with MiXCR, with productive beta chains retained. All rows with the same CDR3 protein become a single entry with the most common DNA and genes. TCRdb, not the original authors, processed these V and J calls. The sample yields around 50,000 distinct CDR3 sequences; more than 85% were counted once. The ten largest account for around 0.45% of the sample.

Peripheral blood CD8+ and CD4+ T cells from healthy donors, Susac syndrome patients and multiple sclerosis patients were profiled by high-throughput TCR beta sequencing. Healthy donors were included as age- and sex-matched controls. Bulk CD8+ and CD4+ T cells were purified by magnetic negative isolation, whereas CD8+ TEMRA cells were enriched by FACS. Blood was collected in EDTA tubes and processed within 24 hours, with PBMCs isolated through density gradient centrifugation. PBMCs intended for TCR sequencing were frozen in liquid nitrogen and were later thawed in a 37 degrees C water bath. Purity of sorted or isolated CD4+, CD8+ and CD8+ TEMRA cells was at least 90%.

What was sequenced was CD8+ T cells from PBMCs. This sequence uses TRBV5-1 and TRBJ2-7, and TRBD2 matches 12 of the central bases. The source is a human donor in good health. The CDR3 has the sequence CASSPVGLAGWSYEQYF. DNA sequence: TGCGCCAGCAGCCCGGTAGGACTAGCGGGATGGTCCTACGAGCAGTACTTC.